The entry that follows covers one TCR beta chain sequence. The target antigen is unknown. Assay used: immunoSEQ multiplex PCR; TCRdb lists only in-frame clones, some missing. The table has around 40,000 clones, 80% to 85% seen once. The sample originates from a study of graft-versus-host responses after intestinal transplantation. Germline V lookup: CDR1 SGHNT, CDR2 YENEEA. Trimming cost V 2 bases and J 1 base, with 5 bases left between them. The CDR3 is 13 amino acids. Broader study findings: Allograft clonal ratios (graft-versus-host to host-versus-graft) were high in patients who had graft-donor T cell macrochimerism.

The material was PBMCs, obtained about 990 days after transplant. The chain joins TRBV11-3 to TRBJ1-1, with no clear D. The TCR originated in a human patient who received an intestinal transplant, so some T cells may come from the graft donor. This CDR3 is CASSLKANTEAFF. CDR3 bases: TGTGCCAGCAGCTTAAAGGCGAACACTGAAGCTTTCTTT.